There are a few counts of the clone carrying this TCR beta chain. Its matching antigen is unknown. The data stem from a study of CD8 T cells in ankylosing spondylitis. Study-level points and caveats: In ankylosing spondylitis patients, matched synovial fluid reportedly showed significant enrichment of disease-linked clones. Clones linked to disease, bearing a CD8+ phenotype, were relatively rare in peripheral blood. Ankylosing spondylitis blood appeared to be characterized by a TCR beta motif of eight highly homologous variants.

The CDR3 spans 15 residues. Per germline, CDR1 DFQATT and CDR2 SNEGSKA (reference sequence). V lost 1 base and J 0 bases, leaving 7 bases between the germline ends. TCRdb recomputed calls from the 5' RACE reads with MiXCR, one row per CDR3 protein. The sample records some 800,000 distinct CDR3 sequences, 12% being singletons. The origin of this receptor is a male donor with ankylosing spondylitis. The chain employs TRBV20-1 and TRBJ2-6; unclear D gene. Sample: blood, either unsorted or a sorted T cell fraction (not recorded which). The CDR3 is CSARGFGSGANVLTF. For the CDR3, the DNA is TGCAGTGCTAGAGGATTTGGCTCTGGGGCCAACGTCCTGACTTTC.